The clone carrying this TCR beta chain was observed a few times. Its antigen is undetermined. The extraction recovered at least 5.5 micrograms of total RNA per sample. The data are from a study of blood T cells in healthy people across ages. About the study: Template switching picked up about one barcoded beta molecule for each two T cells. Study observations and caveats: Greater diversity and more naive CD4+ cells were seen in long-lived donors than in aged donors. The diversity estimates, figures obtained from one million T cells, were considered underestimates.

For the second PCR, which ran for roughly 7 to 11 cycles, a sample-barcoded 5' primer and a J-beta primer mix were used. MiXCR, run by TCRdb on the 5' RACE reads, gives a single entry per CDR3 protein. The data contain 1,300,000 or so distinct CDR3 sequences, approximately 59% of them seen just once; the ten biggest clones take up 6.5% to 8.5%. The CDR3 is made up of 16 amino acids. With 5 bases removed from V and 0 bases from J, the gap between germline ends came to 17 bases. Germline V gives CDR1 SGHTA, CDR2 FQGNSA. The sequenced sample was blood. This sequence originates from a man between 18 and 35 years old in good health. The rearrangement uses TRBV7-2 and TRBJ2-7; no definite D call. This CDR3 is CASSGDLSHSSYEQYF. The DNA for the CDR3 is TGTGCCAGCAGCGGCGACCTATCACACAGCTCCTACGAGCAGTACTTC.